This T cell receptor (beta chain) was captured in a study of T cell repertoires in cytomegalovirus infection. About the study: Public TCR beta signatures provided an indication of both CMV infection and a matching HLA type. Whole-study findings and limits: In two of eight donors, the top clonotype was HLA-C-restricted CMV-specific. The cumulative frequency of public TCR beta families distinguished individuals who carried CMV together with the relevant HLA.

Trimming left V 5 bases short and J 4 bases short, with 18 bases between. The CDR3 spans 16 residues. Germline CDR1 is KGHSH and CDR2 is LQKENI. Comments on this clonotype: Its antigen remains unidentified.

TCRdb re-analysed the reads in MiXCR, keeping a single row per CDR3 protein. The repertoire holds hundreds of thousands of distinct CDR3 sequences, roughly a sixth seen once, with around 12% in the top ten. The TCR originated in a human donor in good health (CMV status not recorded). Some clones in this sample may be carry-over from other donors' samples. V and J are TRBV18 and TRBJ1-5; maybe TRBD1 (6 bases). The source material was PBMCs. CDR3 nucleotide sequence: TGTGCCAGCTCATCCTCCCCGAGGGGGGATAATCAGCCCCAGCATTTT. The encoded protein is CASSSSPRGDNQPQHF.